This T cell receptor (beta chain) originates from a study of blood T cell repertoires in COVID-19. The data were produced by immunoSEQ multiplex PCR, yet TCRdb's version contains in-frame clones alone and is incomplete. Altogether 56,000 or so clones are present, under 90% being singletons, with the ten largest covering 25% to 30%. The CDR3 sequence is 13 residues long. V lost 0 bases and J lost 6, with 7 bases in between. Looked up from germline, CDR1 is MDHEN and CDR2 is SYDVKM. This chain joins TRBV28 and TRBJ2-3, with unresolved D. Sample: peripheral blood. The TCR originated in a human donor in a cohort sampled during active COVID-19. The CDR3 nucleotides are TGTGCCAGCAGTTTATGGTCCTCGGATACGCAGTATTTT. Translated: CASSLWSSDTQYF.